The clone carrying this TCR beta chain was observed a single time. Assay: immunoSEQ multiplex PCR; the TCRdb copy retains only in-frame clones and omits some. The sample has about 63,000 clones, 60% to 75% seen once. The record originates from a study of blood T cell repertoires in COVID-19. This CDR3 comprises 16 residues. V gave up 8 bases and J gave up 3 bases, with 22 bases separating them. The V gene's germline CDR1 is MGHRA and CDR2 YSYEKL. The receptor was isolated from a woman aged 80 or older with acute or convalescent COVID-19. The specimen sequenced was peripheral blood. The V gene is TRBV4-1, the J gene TRBJ1-1, with D maybe TRBD1 (6 bases). The CDR3 protein is CASRLPGGHRDTEAFF. The CDR3 DNA follows: TGCGCCAGCCGACTGCCCGGGGGGCATCGGGACACTGAAGCTTTCTTT.